This TCR beta chain was sequenced in a study of cytomegalovirus exposure and HLA in healthy donors listed by TCRdb under 2017. In terms of the full investigation: According to an earlier analysis of 587 of the donors, 150 million to 200 million T cells yielded roughly 110 million unique TCR beta sequences and 276 Gb of sequence data. An early release covering 550 to 700 HLA-typed donors comprised roughly 300 gigabases of sequencing data and tens of millions of unique TCR sequences. The study aimed to test whether cataloging public T cell receptors could reveal signatures of past pathogen exposure. Rather than using new phenotypic data, the later analysis identified candidate immune exposures from TCR beta sequences and from how often those sequences occurred across donors. The study profiled the T cell repertoires of 550 to 700 subjects by immunosequencing and related them to cytomegalovirus serostatus. HLA typing covered class I and class II loci at four-digit resolution. The number of typed donors differed by locus: roughly 620-640 for A, B, C, DRB1 and DQB1; 500 to 550 for DQA1; 606 for DPA1; and roughly 450 for DPB1. An earlier analysis of some 500 of the donors applied high-throughput TCR beta sequencing to assess whether each TCR beta V gene segment acted as functional or pseudogenic. On average, roughly 240,000 unique TCR beta nucleotide sequences were sequenced per donor among a few hundred genotyped donors of the cohort, with roughly 20% of those sequences being non-productive. A few DR-DQ haplotypes were treated as single units for association and clustering because of strong linkage in the cohort. High-throughput TCR immunosequencing, statistical association of individual TCRs with disease status, and machine learning were combined to predict cytomegalovirus infection status. A separate validation cohort of about 110 different subjects was used in addition to the roughly 670-subject first cohort. In a later genetic analysis, genome-wide SNP genotypes for about 60% of the 666 donors were used, and that subset was treated as a discovery cohort. Donor age, sex, ethnicity and CMV serostatus were compiled alongside the repertoire data. Every repertoire in the discovery cohort had been generated on one and the same sequencing platform. The genetic ancestry cluster associated with self-reported Caucasian donors included about 81% of the 350 to 500 genotyped donors. To study patterns of TCR occurrence, a later analysis re-analyzed previously published TCR beta repertoires from 600 to 750 donors and added high-resolution HLA genotyping. Findings and caveats that apply to the study as a whole: In a later analysis, HLA-associated TCR beta chains showed more clonal expansion and lower generation probabilities than non-associated chains that were equally common. Presence/absence analyses assumed roughly uniform sequencing depth across donors, an assumption that may not hold. Linkage disequilibrium might explain the correlated functional status among segregating V segments, but an unknown experimental factor could not be excluded. CMV serostatus was the only immune exposure information available for the cohort. Because counts were too low, under 20 rarely observed V segments, including chromosome 9 orphons, were left out of the earlier analysis of some 600 of the donors. At a false discovery rate of 0.05, a later analysis linked 16,951 TCR beta sequences to specific HLA alleles. In a later analysis, the rate of TCR association differed among HLA loci, with DRB1 alleles having the most associated TCRs and HLA-C alleles having the fewest. A later genetic analysis reported fewer N-insertions in productive TCRs among donors in an Asian-associated ancestry cluster than the approximately 670-donor mean. Across donors, most TCR sequences were observed very rarely, whereas some public TCRs were present in many individuals. A few of the identified cytomegalovirus-associated TCR beta chains were confirmed in vitro to be specific for cytomegalovirus antigens. When HLA alleles, especially DR and DQ, strongly co-occurred, attributing TCR associations to individual alleles was difficult. The classifier was reported to diagnose cytomegalovirus status with high specificity and sensitivity in both the original cohort and the validation cohort. A later analysis found that most CMV-associated TCR beta chains appeared HLA-restricted, with HLA associations seemingly driven largely by CMV exposure. The authors suggested that the approach could potentially be extended to other disease states and immunological phenotypes. A later genetic analysis associated a missense DCLRE1C variant with V-gene and J-gene trimming of TCR beta chains, and an independent cohort replicated the association. The study listed 170 or so TCR beta chains as associated with cytomegalovirus. Only TCR beta chains were sequenced in this cohort, and the absence of alpha or paired-chain data limited detectable features. An earlier analysis of around 600 of the donors showed that most TCR beta V segments appeared in productive rearrangements either about 90% or about 30% of the time, which broadly matched IMGT annotations. HLA typing was unavailable for some donors at each locus, so association tests used only the typed subset. A further reported finding was that TCR beta sequences accurately predicted the HLA-A and HLA-B alleles for most subjects in the first cohort. A cluster of highly shared sequence variants was judged likely to be a technical artifact of the sequencing pipeline. Several of the top co-occurrence clusters appeared to be linked to parvovirus B19, influenza, CMV and Epstein-Barr virus, according to a later analysis.

To note about this clone: It lacks a known antigen. Per-base quality was not reported, and no clone a single base away is much larger than it.

The library was built by means of the immunoSEQ multiplex PCR assay. For the multiplex PCR, a mixture combining 60 forward primers for TCR Vbeta segments and 13 reverse primers for TCR Jbeta segments was used. Amplification of the CDR3 region of rearranged TCR beta genes was performed with a multiplex PCR assay on genomic DNA. The amplified TCR beta libraries were sequenced on the Illumina HiSeq System as 87-base-pair reads. On the study's bioinformatics: In a later analysis, tens of millions of unique TCR beta chains were counted across the approximately 670 repertoires, and approximately 11 million of these chains were shared by at least two donors. Raw reads were error-corrected and collapsed into unique sequences by a nearest-neighbor algorithm in which closely related sequences were merged to remove PCR and sequencing errors. V, D and J gene segments were assigned by aligning CDR3 sequences to IMGT reference sequences. For a sequence to be retained, at least a six-nucleotide match to both a V gene segment and a J gene segment was required. A rearrangement was called productive if the CDR3 had no stop codons and remained in frame with V and J, and every other rearrangement was called non-productive. Following IMGT convention, CDR3 was defined as the stretch from the second conserved V-encoded cysteine up to the conserved J-encoded phenylalanine. In an earlier analysis of some 550 of the donors, sequences lacking an unambiguous match to a single V gene segment were excluded. In an earlier analysis of several hundred of the donors, V segments were called functional above 56.7% productive rearrangements and were called segregating when the between-donor standard deviation exceeded 5%. To diagnose cytomegalovirus status from the catalog of TCR beta chain sequences, a statistical classification framework was built. V and J gene assignment, in a later analysis, came from comparing TCR nucleotide sequences with IMGT/GENE-DB human TR gene sequences. The TCRdist pipeline was used in a later analysis to assign CDR3 sequences and most-parsimonious VDJ recombination scenarios. In a later analysis, each TCR beta chain was defined by its CDR3 amino acid sequence together with its V-gene family, and reads lacking a unique V-gene family were excluded. As a way to deal with suspected cross-contamination and a sequencing artifact, a later analysis dropped approximately 590 nucleotide sequences that were highly shared and had low generation probability. In a later analysis, a clonal expansion index was calculated for each public chain from normalized within-repertoire ranks of inferred template counts. In a later analysis, generation probabilities were computed with a VDJ recombination model fitted to out-of-frame rearrangements, and the resulting probabilities were checked against IGoR. In a later analysis, TCR-TCR, TCR-HLA and TCR-CMV co-occurrence was scored with hypergeometric tests, and a repertoire-size bias correction was applied to TCR pairs. To estimate false discovery rates, a later analysis permuted the HLA or CMV assignments 20 times. In a later analysis, co-occurring TCRs were grouped with DBSCAN, and TCRdist sequence similarity was added when clustering was performed within HLA-allele-positive subsets. Repertoires with fewer than 30,000 or more than 120,000 public chains, plus five repertoires with anomalous nucleotide sharing, were excluded from co-occurrence clustering. TCRdb carries this immuneACCESS record with in-frame sequences only. Its versions omit some clonotypes, under half of them owing to an unresolved V gene in the studies checked, with the rest unexplained. The V and J calls and clone size are taken from that table; D and trimming were inferred from the DNA. This sample lists some 100,000 clones; approximately 71% were detected once. Clones ranked in the top ten supply 5.4% of the sample.

The cohort was made up of approximately 670 healthy bone marrow donors. Cohort members were all nominally healthy when sampled, although unrecorded immune exposures were likely present. The donor was CMV seropositive and belonged to the group of 250 to 350 seropositive cohort members. A peripheral blood sample was provided by each donor, and peripheral blood mononuclear cells were used for TCR beta sequencing. Genomic DNA was extracted from the blood cell samples with the Qiagen DNeasy Blood Extraction Kit. This receptor was obtained from a woman aged 70-85 years in good health and CMV-seropositive. The sequenced material came from PBMCs.

CDR3 loop: CAISESKQGGEKLFF. The bases read TGTGCCATCAGTGAGTCGAAGCAGGGAGGAGAAAAACTGTTTTTT. This sequence uses TRBV10-3 and TRBJ1-4; TRBD1 might be the D gene, on 5 matching bases. CDR1 and CDR2 are drawn from the germline V gene: ENHRY, SYGVKD. The CDR3 runs 15 residues from the cysteine to the phenylalanine. CDR3 DNA is the only sequence kept; it has 45 bases, read in frame from the first base. The junction carries 13 bases between V and J, which are trimmed by 0 bases and 8 bases respectively.